This is a list of T cell receptor beta chains from one sample in a study of cytomegalovirus exposure and HLA in healthy donors. Using immunoSEQ multiplex PCR, the repertoire was profiled, and TCRdb retains in-frame clones only, with some absent. The sample carries under 250,000 clones, 70% to 90% recorded once. Material: PBMCs. The source is a woman between 18 and 29 years old in good health and CMV-seronegative. Each CDR3 is given with its conserved first and last residue. Each record gives: CDR3 protein, CDR3 DNA, D gene, J gene, clone size, V gene. The D gene is left open where the match is weak. Clone size is shown for a subset of rows, as once, few, many or a class of expanded clone.

CASSPPYGEVTNTEAFF,TGTGCCAGCAGCCCACCCTATGGCGAGGTCACCAACACTGAAGCTTTCTTT,NA,TRBJ1-1,NA,TRBV5-6
CASSSGGTNEKLFF,TGTGCCAGCAGTTCGGGGGGAACTAATGAAAAACTGTTTTTT,NA,TRBJ1-4,NA,TRBV27
CASSANQGGTEAFF,TGTGCCAGCAGCGCAAACCAAGGAGGAACTGAAGCTTTCTTT,NA,TRBJ1-1,NA,TRBV9
CASSGLAGAAGELFF,TGTGCCAGCAGCGGACTAGCGGGAGCGGCCGGGGAGCTGTTTTTT,TRBD2,TRBJ2-2,NA,TRBV6-6
CASITSPFPHQPQHF,TGTGCCAGCATCACATCTCCGTTCCCCCATCAGCCCCAGCATTTT,NA,TRBJ1-5,few,TRBV6-4
CASSEGGRLQYF,TGTGCCAGCAGTGAGGGGGGCAGGCTGCAGTACTTC,NA,TRBJ2-7,once,TRBV6-1
CASSYGRMNTGELFF,TGTGCCAGCAGTTACGGGCGGATGAACACCGGGGAGCTGTTTTTT,NA,TRBJ2-2,NA,TRBV6-6
CASSPSSRWGTEAFF,TGTGCCAGCAGTCCCTCAAGCCGGTGGGGCACTGAAGCTTTCTTT,NA,TRBJ1-1,NA,TRBV6-5
CASSPAGFEGGYTF,TGTGCCAGCAGCCCGGCCGGGTTCGAAGGTGGCTACACCTTC,NA,TRBJ1-2,NA,TRBV28
CASSGGAVSPHYGYTF,TGTGCCAGCAGCGGAGGGGCAGTAAGCCCCCACTATGGCTACACCTTC,NA,TRBJ1-2,once,TRBV9
CASSREQGSGYEQYF,TGTGCCAGCAGCCGCGAACAGGGATCGGGGTACGAGCAGTACTTC,NA,TRBJ2-7,NA,TRBV5-4
CAWSAGRIVQPTNEKLFF,TGTGCCTGGAGTGCCGGAAGAATTGTCCAGCCAACTAATGAAAAACTGTTTTTT,NA,TRBJ1-4,NA,TRBV30
CASSSLAGEETQYF,TGTGCCAGCAGCTCGTTAGCGGGAGAAGAGACCCAGTACTTC,TRBD2,TRBJ2-5,few,TRBV11-2
CASSLAGSGGINEQFF,TGTGCCAGCAGCTTAGCAGGTAGCGGGGGAATAAATGAGCAGTTCTTC,TRBD2,TRBJ2-1,NA,TRBV7-6
CASSPRSRSTEAFF,TGTGCCAGCAGCCCGAGGAGCCGGAGCACTGAAGCTTTCTTT,NA,TRBJ1-1,few,TRBV11-1
CASSFLGTGGHEQYF,TGTGCCAGCAGTTTTTTGGGGACAGGGGGCCACGAGCAGTACTTC,TRBD1,TRBJ2-7,NA,TRBV28
CASSYSMEQHGYTF,TGTGCCAGCAGTTACTCGATGGAACAGCATGGCTACACCTTC,NA,TRBJ1-2,NA,TRBV6-5
CASSFGGTEAFF,TGCGCCAGCAGTTTTGGGGGGACTGAAGCTTTCTTT,NA,TRBJ1-1,NA,TRBV5-1
CASSYSNTEAFF,TGTGCCAGCAGTTACTCGAACACTGAAGCTTTCTTT,NA,TRBJ1-1,few,TRBV6-5
CASSPTSGRDTQYF,TGTGCCAGCAGTCCGACTAGCGGAAGGGATACGCAGTATTTT,TRBD2,TRBJ2-3,NA,TRBV6-5
CASSAREKETQYF,TGTGCCAGCTCAGCTCGCGAAAAAGAGACCCAGTACTTC,NA,TRBJ2-5,NA,TRBV18
CASRGWARNSPLHF,TGCGCCAGCAGAGGGTGGGCGCGGAATTCACCCCTCCACTTT,NA,TRBJ1-6,NA,TRBV5-1
CASSSFKEEAFF,TGTGCCAGCAGCTCGTTTAAGGAGGAAGCTTTCTTT,NA,TRBJ1-1,NA,TRBV7-9
CASRGLAGLTDTQYF,TGTGCCAGCAGGGGACTAGCGGGGCTCACAGATACGCAGTATTTT,TRBD2,TRBJ2-3,NA,TRBV6-5
CASSLGQGFTTGELFF,TGTGCCAGCAGCTTAGGTCAGGGATTTACAACCGGGGAGCTGTTTTTT,NA,TRBJ2-2,NA,TRBV7-9
CASSESGTASDEQFF,TGCGCCAGCAGTGAGTCTGGGACAGCGAGCGATGAGCAGTTCTTC,TRBD1,TRBJ2-1,NA,TRBV10-1
CASSQNGNRGQHF,TGCGCCAGCAGCCAAAATGGAAACAGGGGGCAGCATTTT,TRBD1,TRBJ1-5,few,TRBV4-1
CAWSRTGGGTQYF,TGTGCCTGGAGTCGGACAGGGGGAGGGACCCAGTACTTC,TRBD1,TRBJ2-5,NA,TRBV30
CASSLGTGGETQYF,TGTGCCAGCAGCCTAGGGACAGGGGGGGAGACCCAGTACTTC,TRBD1,TRBJ2-5,NA,TRBV6-1
CASSSTGETYNEQFF,TGTGCCAGCAGCTCTACAGGTGAGACTTACAATGAGCAGTTCTTC,NA,TRBJ2-1,NA,TRBV11-2
CASSQLVTGELFF,TGTGCCAGCAGCCAGCTTGTCACCGGGGAGCTGTTTTTT,NA,TRBJ2-2,NA,TRBV14
CASRDDSGYTF,TGTGCCAGCCGGGATGACAGTGGCTACACCTTC,NA,TRBJ1-2,NA,TRBV6-1
CASSVGWQQETQYF,TGTGCCAGCAGCGTAGGGTGGCAGCAAGAGACCCAGTACTTC,NA,TRBJ2-5,few,TRBV9
CASSYSRYADTEAFF,TGTGCCAGCAGTTACTCCCGGTATGCGGACACTGAAGCTTTCTTT,NA,TRBJ1-1,few,TRBV6-5
CASSPERTSTDTQYF,TGCGCCAGCAGCCCCGAGCGGACTAGCACAGATACGCAGTATTTT,NA,TRBJ2-3,NA,TRBV5-1
CSVEGQGIYEQYF,TGCAGCGTTGAGGGACAGGGGATTTACGAGCAGTACTTC,TRBD1,TRBJ2-7,NA,TRBV29-1
CASSRTGVNTGELFF,TGTGCCAGCAGCCGGACAGGGGTCAACACCGGGGAGCTGTTTTTT,TRBD1,TRBJ2-2,many,TRBV7-6
CASSEQKTSGYNNEQFF,TGTGCCAGCAGTGAGCAAAAGACTAGCGGGTACAACAATGAGCAGTTCTTC,TRBD2,TRBJ2-1,NA,TRBV6-1
CASSRTGVDNEQFF,TGTGCCAGCAGCCGGACAGGGGTGGACAATGAGCAGTTCTTC,TRBD1,TRBJ2-1,NA,TRBV6-1
CASSQGPGTGTNEQFF,TGCGCCAGCAGCCAAGGGCCCGGGACAGGGACGAATGAGCAGTTCTTC,TRBD1,TRBJ2-1,NA,TRBV4-1
CASSQVTAGAYNEQFF,TGCGCCAGCAGCCAAGTTACAGCGGGGGCCTACAATGAGCAGTTCTTC,TRBD2,TRBJ2-1,NA,TRBV4-1
CASSLVGQENQPQHF,TGCGCCAGCAGCTTGGTGGGACAGGAAAATCAGCCCCAGCATTTT,TRBD1,TRBJ1-5,few,TRBV5-1
CASSVGWAIQETQYF,TGTGCCAGCAGTGTGGGTTGGGCTATACAAGAGACCCAGTACTTC,NA,TRBJ2-5,NA,TRBV6-1
CASSLGVRSSYEQYF,TGTGCCAGCAGCTTGGGGGTAAGGAGCTCCTACGAGCAGTACTTC,NA,TRBJ2-7,once,TRBV11-2
CASSPIRQGRGRGTEAFF,TGTGCCAGCAGCCCGATCCGACAGGGAAGGGGACGTGGCACTGAAGCTTTCTTT,TRBD1,TRBJ1-1,NA,TRBV27